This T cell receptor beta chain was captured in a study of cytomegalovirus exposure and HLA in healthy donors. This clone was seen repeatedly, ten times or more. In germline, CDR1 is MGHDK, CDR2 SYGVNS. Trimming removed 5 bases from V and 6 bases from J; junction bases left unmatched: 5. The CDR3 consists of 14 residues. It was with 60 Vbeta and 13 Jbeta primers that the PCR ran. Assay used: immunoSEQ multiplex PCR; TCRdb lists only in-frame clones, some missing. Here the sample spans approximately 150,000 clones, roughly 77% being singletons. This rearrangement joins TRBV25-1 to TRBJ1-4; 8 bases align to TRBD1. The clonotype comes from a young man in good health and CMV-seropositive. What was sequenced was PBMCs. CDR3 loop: CASSITGGHEKLFF. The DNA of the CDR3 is TGTGCCAGCAGTATTACAGGGGGGCATGAAAAACTGTTTTTT.